The 28 T cell receptor beta chains in this list originate from one sample, sequenced in a study of graft-versus-host responses after intestinal transplantation. Sequencing was performed with immunoSEQ multiplex PCR; in TCRdb, only in-frame clones are kept and a portion is missing. The sample includes fewer than 25,000 clones, about 41% seen only once; the top ten take more than 1.2%. Responders that carried the CFSE label, some 200,000 of them, were plated with some 200,000 irradiated, violet-dye-labeled stimulator cells. The sample was alloreactive CD8+ T cells from a mixed lymphocyte reaction culture, taken before transplantation. Subset defined: CFSE-low proliferating T cells sorted from approximately six-day pre-transplant mixed lymphocyte reaction (GvH or HvG direction). Receptor source: a human patient who was an organ donor for intestinal transplantation.

V is TRBV12-5 and J is TRBJ2-5; D remains ambiguous. The CDR3 covers 16 residues. CDR1 and CDR2 (germline): LGHNT, FRNRAP. V was cut by 0 bases and J by 4 bases, with 15 bases left in between. CDR3 DNA: TGTGCTAGTGGTTTGGTACAGAGAGGTCGGTCAGAGACCCAGTACTTC. It yields the protein CASGLVQRGRSETQYF.

This clone has just a few counts. The J gene is TRBJ2-5, the V gene TRBV28; D ambiguous. Per the germline V gene, CDR1 is MDHEN and CDR2 is SYDVKM. This CDR3 has 14 amino acids. The V and J ends lost 5 bases and 1 base respectively, with 11 bases between them. CDR3 loop: CASSTFGPQETQYF. The CDR3 DNA is TGTGCCAGCAGTACGTTCGGCCCCCAAGAGACCCAGTACTTC. Drawing the rest from reference TRBV28 and TRBJ2-5, the complete variable domain is DVKVTQSSRYLVKRTGEKVFLECVQDMDHENMFWYRQDPGLGLRLIYFSYDVKMKEKGDIPEGYSVSREKKERFSLILESASTNQTSMYLCASSTFGPQETQYFGPGTRLLVL.

In DNA form, the CDR3 reads TGTGCCAGCACCCAGGCATCTGGGGCCAACGTCCTGACTTTC. Translating it yields CASTQASGANVLTF. This chain connects TRBV6-1 to TRBJ2-6; no firm D call. The CDR3 runs 14 residues. The germline V gene has CDR1 MNHNS and CDR2 SASEGT. Trimming took 7 bases from V and 1 from J, leaving 8 bases between them.

Regarding this clone: One end of the junction is discordant with germline, which a read error may explain. V usage is TRBV2 and J usage is TRBJ2-4; 12 positions match TRBD1. The V gene's germline CDR1 is SNHLY and CDR2 FYNNEI. CDR3 size: 22 residues. Here the CDR3 reads CASNEWVWRGTGGGLAKNIQYF. DNA for the CDR3: TGTGCCAGCAATGAATGGGTTTGGCGAGGGACAGGGGGCGGATTAGCCAAAAACATTCAGTACTTC.

The chain has TRBV6-4 and TRBJ2-3; no reliable D call. The CDR3 consists of 15 residues. Germline-derived CDR1 and CDR2 are MRHNA and SNTAGT. Trimming took 10 bases from V and 4 from J, leaving 21 bases between them. CDR3 DNA: TGTGCCACTCCGAGGACGTCTAGACGGCCAGATACGCAGTATTTT. It encodes CATPRTSRRPDTQYF.

The chain links TRBV6-5 to TRBJ2-1; D is unresolved. Trimming removed 7 bases from V and 6 bases from J, with 10 bases in between. Per germline, CDR1 MNHEY and CDR2 SVGAGI. The CDR3 spans 12 residues. CDR3 sequence (DNA): TGTGCCAGCACTAGAAGTTCCAATGAGCAGTTCTTC. Translating gives CASTRSSNEQFF.

Judged by abundance, this clone is medium-sized. This chain joins TRBV11-2 and TRBJ2-7, with TRBD2 matching 9 bases. V lost 4 bases and J lost 3; bases outside the gene matches: 10. This CDR3 has 16 residues. CDR1 is SGHAT and CDR2 is FQNNGV in the germline V gene. CDR3 sequence: CASSSGLATGNYEQYF. In DNA, the CDR3 is TGTGCCAGCAGCTCGGGACTAGCAACAGGAAACTACGAGCAGTACTTC. Complete variable domain (other parts from reference TRBV11-2 and TRBJ2-7): EAGVAQSPRYKIIEKRQSVAFWCNPISGHATLYWYQQILGQGPKLLIQFQNNGVVDDSQLPKDRFSAERLKGVDSTLKIQPAKLEDSAVYLCASSSGLATGNYEQYFGPGTRLTVT.

This clone has only a few counts. The chain combines TRBV5-3 with TRBJ1-2; no firm D call. TRBV5-3 is treated as an ORF (open reading frame) with a function not yet certain. Trimming removed 8 bases at V and 6 bases at J, with 17 bases between. This CDR3 spans 13 amino acids. Written as DNA, the CDR3 is TGTGCCAGCAGCCCGTTGGGTTTCGATGGCTACACCTTC. Its protein product is CASSPLGFDGYTF.

This clone was found a few times. CDR3 region: CASSGRDSSTDTQYF. DNA of the CDR3: TGTGCCAGCAGCGGCCGGGACTCTAGCACAGATACGCAGTATTTT. The chain has TRBV4-2 and TRBJ2-3; a weak D match, TRBD2 (6 bases). V lost 5 bases, J lost 0 bases, and 12 bases lay in between. Germline V gives CDR1 LGHNA, CDR2 YNFKEQ. CDR3 length: 15 amino acids.

This clone was observed a single time. V usage is TRBV5-6 and J usage is TRBJ2-5; D is unresolved. Germline V CDR1 and CDR2: SGHDT, YYEEEE. The CDR3 is 13 residues long. Trimming cost V 7 bases and J 3 bases, with 13 bases left between them. CDR3 coding DNA: TGTGCCAGCGCTCTGAGAGGCAAAGAGACCCAGTACTTC. It translates to CASALRGKETQYF.

This clone was found a few times. This sequence joins TRBV5-6 and TRBJ2-7; D possibly corresponds to TRBD1 (6 bases). There are 15 residues in the CDR3. Germline V gives CDR1 SGHDT, CDR2 YYEEEE. V dropped 0 bases and J dropped 3 bases, with 13 bases sitting between them. CDR3 sequence: CASSLVSGRGYEQYF. The CDR3 DNA reads TGTGCCAGCAGCTTGGTAAGTGGCAGGGGCTACGAGCAGTACTTC.

A single count supports this clone. The genes are TRBV4-2 and TRBJ1-2, with D possibly being TRBD1 (5 bases). Germline-derived CDR1 and CDR2 are LGHNA and YNFKEQ. V dropped 0 bases and J dropped 2 bases, with 7 bases sitting between them. The CDR3 covers 14 residues. The CDR3 coding sequence is TGTGCCAGCAGCCAAGACTGGGGGAACTATGGCTACACCTTC. It codes for CASSQDWGNYGYTF.

The genes are TRBV7-2 and TRBJ2-1, with TRBD2 matching 11 bases. Germline values: CDR1 SGHTA, CDR2 FQGNSA. The CDR3 length is 15 residues. V lost 1 base, J lost 12 bases, and 8 bases stayed unmatched. The CDR3 region is CASSLVELAGDMQFF. DNA of the CDR3: TGTGCCAGCAGCTTAGTAGAACTAGCGGGGGATATGCAGTTCTTC.

The V gene is TRBV4-2, the J gene TRBJ1-5; D not certain. The CDR3 extends over 15 amino acids. Germline CDR1 reads LGHNA; CDR2 reads YNFKEQ. Trimming left V 0 bases short and J 6 bases short, with 12 bases between. In DNA, the CDR3 is TGTGCCAGCAGCCAAGATGAGGCGGATGGTCAGCCCCAGCATTTT. The encoded protein is CASSQDEADGQPQHF.

This chain uses TRBV18 with TRBJ1-2; D is unresolved. Germline values: CDR1 KGHSH, CDR2 LQKENI. V dropped 4 bases and J dropped 4 bases, with 7 bases sitting between them. The CDR3 loop spans 12 amino acids. The CDR3 DNA reads as TGTGCCAGCTCACGAAGAGGCTATGGCTACACCTTC. It translates to CASSRRGYGYTF. Based on the CDR3 plus reference TRBV18 and TRBJ1-2, the full variable domain is NAGVMQNPRHLVRRRGQEARLRCSPMKGHSHVYWYRQLPEEGLKFMVYLQKENIIDESGMPKERFSAEFPKEGPSILRIQQVVRGDSAAYFCASSRRGYGYTFGSGTRLTVV.

This clone has just a few counts. The J gene is TRBJ2-7, the V gene TRBV19; D possibly corresponds to TRBD1 (6 bases). The germline V and J ends were trimmed by 4 bases and 3 bases, with 10 bases remaining between them. Germline CDR1 reads LNHDA; CDR2 reads SQIVND (reference sequence). The CDR3 is 13 residues long. The CDR3 nucleotides read TGTGCCAGTAGTACAGGGGCAGGCTACGAGCAGTACTTC. Translated, it gives CASSTGAGYEQYF.

The V call is TRBV18, the J call TRBJ1-3; perhaps TRBD1 as D (5 bases). The CDR3 loop spans 15 amino acids. Germline V lookup: CDR1 KGHSH, CDR2 LQKENI. Trimming took 4 bases from V and 4 from J, leaving 14 bases between them. CDR3 nucleotide sequence: TGTGCCAGCTCACGATCGCAGGGTTCAGGAAACACCATATATTTT. Protein: CASSRSQGSGNTIYF.

The chain carries TRBV29-1 and TRBJ2-3, with 9 bases matching TRBD2. V lost 7 bases to trimming and J lost 7 bases; unmatched junction nucleotides: 9. In germline, CDR1 is SQVTM, CDR2 ANQGSEA. The CDR3 has 13 amino acids. CDR3 region: CSGKIAGVYTQYF. CDR3 DNA: TGCAGCGGGAAGATAGCGGGAGTGTATACGCAGTATTTT.

V gene TRBV5-6 combines with J gene TRBJ1-2; D ambiguous. The V gene lost 0 bases and the J gene lost 4 bases, with 10 bases spanning the gap. CDR1 is SGHDT, CDR2 YYEEEE, per germline. This CDR3 has 14 amino acids. The CDR3 loop reads CASSLDGETYGYTF. The CDR3 coding sequence is TGTGCCAGCAGCTTGGACGGAGAAACCTATGGCTACACCTTC.

The CDR3 sequence: CATSGETDTQYF. The CDR3 bases are TGTGCCACCTCGGGGGAAACAGATACGCAGTATTTT. V usage is TRBV5-4 and J usage is TRBJ2-3; maybe TRBD2 (6 bases). The CDR3 runs to 12 residues. Germline CDR1 and CDR2: SGHNT and YYREEE (reference sequence). Deletions cut 9 bases from V and 3 bases from J, with 11 bases between. The full variable domain, in which reference TRBV5-4 and TRBJ2-3 provide the parts outside the CDR3, is ETGVTQSPTHLIKTRGQQVTLRCSSQSGHNTVSWYQQALGQGPQFIFQYYREEENGRGNFPPRFSGLQFPNYSSELNVNALELDDSALYLCATSGETDTQYFGPGTRLTVL.

The CDR3 nucleotides read TGTGCCAGCAGCTTAGATAGGGGGGATGAGCAGTACTTC. It specifies CASSLDRGDEQYF. The chain carries TRBV7-7 and TRBJ2-7; D may correspond to TRBD1 or TRBD2 (6 bases each). CDR1 and CDR2 (germline): SSHAT, FNYEAQ (reference sequence). Trimming took 1 base from V and 7 from J, leaving 11 bases between them. This CDR3 has 13 residues.

J is TRBJ1-5 and V is TRBV13, with 7 bases identical to TRBD1. The CDR3 sequence is 14 residues long. V was clipped by 3 bases and J by 4 bases; unmatched bases: 3. Germline V gene sequence: CDR1 PRHDT, CDR2 FYEKMQ (reference sequence). The CDR3 DNA reads TGTGCCAGCAGCTTGGGACAGCTAAATCAGCCCCAGCATTTT. Its translation is CASSLGQLNQPQHF.

This clone was counted between two and nine times. The chain couples TRBV7-2 to TRBJ2-1, with D unclear. V lost 5 bases and J 9 bases, leaving 14 bases between the germline ends. The CDR3 runs to 13 residues. The germline gives CDR1 SGHTA, CDR2 FQGNSA. The CDR3 is CASSLTSRVEQFF. CDR3 nucleotide sequence: TGTGCCAGCAGCCTGACTTCTAGGGTTGAGCAGTTCTTC.

J is TRBJ2-7 and V is TRBV12-1; the D call TRBD2 from the table was never checked on the DNA. TRBV12-1 is shown as a pseudogene. The CDR3 has 15 amino acids. DNA for the CDR3: TGTGCCAGCAGCTTTGTAACCAGCGGATACTACGAGCAGTACTTC. Residues: CASSFVTSGYYEQYF.

This clone was detected only a few times. The V gene is TRBV27, the J gene TRBJ2-7; 9 bases map to TRBD1. J gave up 3 bases and V 5 bases, and 5 bases lay outside the gene matches. The CDR3 has 14 amino acids. Germline V gene sequence: CDR1 MNHEY, CDR2 SMNVEV (reference sequence). The CDR3 loop reads CASSHGTGIYEQYF. The CDR3 nucleotides read TGTGCCAGCAGTCACGGGACAGGGATCTACGAGCAGTACTTC.

The chain has TRBV5-6 and TRBJ2-3, with unresolved D. The CDR3 sequence is 12 residues long. The V gene lost 4 bases and the J gene lost 7 bases, with 10 bases spanning the gap. Germline V gene sequence: CDR1 SGHDT, CDR2 YYEEEE. CDR3 loop: CASSPGRYTQYF. The CDR3 coding sequence is TGTGCCAGCAGCCCAGGAAGGTATACGCAGTATTTT.

This chain uses TRBV6-6 with TRBJ2-7; D unresolved. CDR3 length: 13 amino acids. The germline gives CDR1 MNHNY, CDR2 SVGAGI (reference sequence). The V and J ends lost 2 bases and 5 bases respectively, with 10 bases between them. CDR3 bases: TGTGCCAGCAGTTACGTCCGGGTCCACGAGCAGTACTTC. It specifies CASSYVRVHEQYF.

The gene calls are TRBV6-1 and TRBJ2-7; D not certain. With 6 bases removed from V and 6 bases from J, the gap between germline ends came to 9 bases. The CDR3 runs to 11 residues. Germline V gene lookup returns CDR1 MNHNS and CDR2 SASEGT. The CDR3 loop is CASSLGREQYF. CDR3 bases: TGTGCCAGCAGCCTAGGGCGCGAGCAGTACTTC.